The 9 T cell receptor beta chains below come from one sample, sequenced in a study of T-cell reconstitution after alpha-beta-depleted transplantation in children. Unique molecular identifiers featured in how the TCRbeta library was prepared. TCRdb re-called the PCR reads through MiXCR, storing one row per CDR3 protein. The data contain around 420,000 distinct CDR3 sequences, 15% to 20% of them singletons. Sequenced material: PBMCs, mostly from graft donor cells, taken 360 days after TCRalphabeta/CD19-depleted stem cell transplant. All receptors derive from a boy in the first two years of life who had a stem cell transplant for Wiskott-Aldrich syndrome, so the T cells may come from the graft donor.

The chain links TRBV15 to TRBJ1-5, with 8 bases aligning to TRBD1. The trim removed 3 bases at V and 7 bases at J, leaving 8 bases unmatched. The CDR3 covers 15 residues. Germline lookup yields CDR1 LNHNV and CDR2 YYDKDF (reference sequence). CDR3: CATSSRDRSRQPQHF. CDR3 DNA: TGTGCCACCAGCAGCCGGGACAGGTCACGCCAGCCCCAGCATTTT. Drawing the rest from reference TRBV15 and TRBJ1-5, the complete variable domain is DAMVIQNPRYQVTQFGKPVTLSCSQTLNHNVMYWYQQKSSQAPKLLFHYYDKDFNNEADTPDNFQSRRPNTSFCFLDIRSPGLGDTAMYLCATSSRDRSRQPQHFGDGTRLSIL.

In this sample, this clonotype turned up once. The rearrangement links TRBV5-1 to TRBJ2-1, with a tentative D call TRBD2 (6 bases). The CDR3 is made up of 13 amino acids. The V end was cut by 4 bases, the J end by 3 bases, with 8 bases between. Germline CDR1 reads SGHRS; CDR2 reads YFSETQ. CDR3 sequence: CASSTDYYNEQFF. In DNA, the CDR3 is TGCGCCAGCAGCACGGACTACTACAATGAGCAGTTCTTC.

This clonotype came up a few times. This chain connects TRBV12-3 or TRBV12-4 to TRBJ1-6; D is unresolved. This CDR3 spans 16 amino acids. The ends were cut back, 4 bases at V and 0 bases at J, with 10 bases in the middle. In nucleotides, the CDR3 is TGTGCCAGCAGTTCCTTTCCCAGCTCCTATAATTCACCCCTCCACTTT. Amino acid sequence: CASSSFPSSYNSPLHF.

This clonotype was seen at least ten times. The chain employs TRBV5-1 and TRBJ2-7; D is possibly TRBD2 (6 bases). V was clipped by 0 bases and J by 3 bases, with 10 bases between them. The CDR3 length is 14 residues. Germline-derived CDR1 and CDR2 are SGHRS and YFSETQ. The CDR3 reads CASSLAGGVYEQYF. CDR3 DNA: TGCGCCAGCAGCTTGGCTGGCGGGGTCTACGAGCAGTACTTC.

This clonotype was detected a few times. This chain joins TRBV24-1 and TRBJ2-4, with D possibly being TRBD2 (6 bases). Trimming stripped 7 bases from V and 10 bases from J, with 16 bases between. Germline lookup yields CDR1 KGHDR and CDR2 SFDVKD. This CDR3 has 13 amino acids. The CDR3 sequence: CATRGSEAGIQYF. DNA for the CDR3: TGTGCCACCAGGGGTTCAGAAGCGGGTATTCAGTACTTC.

This chain joins TRBV5-5 and TRBJ2-5; TRBD2 is a possible D gene (5 bases). Germline-derived CDR1 and CDR2 are SGHKS and YYEKEE (reference sequence). The length of the CDR3 is 15 residues. V was trimmed by 1 base and J by 4 bases, leaving 14 bases between them. The chain's CDR3 is CASSLFVGVLETQYF. CDR3 sequence (DNA): TGTGCCAGCAGCTTGTTTGTGGGAGTTCTAGAGACCCAGTACTTC.

This clonotype has more than one count but fewer than ten. The chain combines TRBV3-1 with TRBJ2-1, with 12 positions matching TRBD2. Germline CDR1 LGHDT, CDR2 YNNKEL (reference sequence). The CDR3 spans 16 residues. Germline trimming cut 0 bases from V and 7 bases from J; bases unmatched to any gene: 4. The CDR3 here is CASSQDPSGRVNEQFF. DNA of the CDR3: TGTGCCAGCAGCCAAGATCCTAGCGGGAGGGTTAATGAGCAGTTCTTC.

The CDR3: CATSQHWNTGELFF. The CDR3 bases are TGTGCCACCAGTCAGCATTGGAACACCGGGGAGCTGTTTTTT. The chain recombines TRBV24-1 with TRBJ2-2, with D unclear. This CDR3 has 14 residues. The V end lost 6 bases, the J end lost 1 base, and 8 bases lay between the germline ends. The V gene's germline CDR1 is KGHDR and CDR2 SFDVKD.

This clonotype has only a few counts. The rearrangement links TRBV6-2 or TRBV6-3 to TRBJ2-7, with 9 positions matching TRBD1. The CDR3 extends over 14 amino acids. CDR1 is MNHEY, CDR2 SVGEGT, per germline. The J segment lost 3 bases and the V segment lost 6 bases, leaving 6 bases of the junction unmatched. The CDR3 DNA is TGTGCCAGCAGGGGACAGGGAAGGGGCTACGAGCAGTACTTC. This encodes CASRGQGRGYEQYF.